These T cell receptor beta chains were read from a single sample in a study of radiation and T cells in renal cell carcinoma. The assay was immunoSEQ multiplex PCR, and TCRdb's table has in-frame clones only and misses some. The data contain around 26,000 clones, about 85% of them singletons. The sample in question was blood, obtained from a patient whose treatment included radiotherapy and nephrectomy. The source of these receptors is a man between 60 and 75 years old with renal cell carcinoma. CDR3s include the opening cysteine and the closing phenylalanine or tryptophan. The D gene is left open where the match is weak. Where a row states a size, it is once, few, many or the class of an expanded clone; other rows omit it.

>-|TRBV25-1|-|TRBJ2-3
CASSEAGYTDTQYF
TGTGCCAGCAGTGAAGCCGGATACACAGATACGCAGTATTTT
>-|TRBV19|TRBD2|TRBJ2-1
CASKGAGATREQFF
TGTGCCAGTAAGGGAGCGGGAGCCACTCGGGAGCAGTTCTTC
>-|TRBV6-5|-|TRBJ1-1
CASSYGAVMNTEAFF
TGTGCCAGCAGTTACGGCGCGGTCATGAACACTGAAGCTTTCTTT
>-|TRBV4-1|-|TRBJ2-5
CASSQGTLGKETQYF
TGCGCCAGCAGCCAAGGGACCCTCGGGAAGGAGACCCAGTACTTC
>-|TRBV7-2|-|TRBJ1-5
CASSLGQAENQPQHF
TGTGCCAGCAGCTTAGGGCAGGCCGAAAATCAGCCCCAGCATTTT
>few|TRBV5-6|-|TRBJ2-7
CASSLLSGAQYF
TGTGCCAGCAGCTTGTTATCAGGGGCTCAGTACTTC
>-|TRBV29-1|TRBD2|TRBJ2-7
CSVLPGTSPSPPYEQYF
TGCAGCGTCCTACCCGGGACTAGCCCCTCTCCGCCCTACGAGCAGTACTTC
>once|TRBV30|-|TRBJ2-1
CAWSVHSGSYNEQFF
TGTGCCTGGAGTGTTCATAGCGGATCCTACAATGAGCAGTTCTTC
>-|TRBV7-2|-|TRBJ2-1
CASSLGGYNGEQFF
TGTGCCAGCAGCTTAGGAGGGTATAACGGTGAGCAGTTCTTC
>-|TRBV5-5|-|TRBJ1-4
CASSPGRAGEKLFF
TGTGCCAGCAGCCCAGGAAGGGCTGGTGAAAAACTGTTTTTT
>-|TRBV9|-|TRBJ2-1
CASSVGVQHEQFF
TGTGCCAGCAGCGTAGGAGTACAGCATGAGCAGTTCTTC
>-|TRBV5-4|TRBD2|TRBJ2-1
CASSLGTSGLFYNEQFF
TGTGCCAGCAGCTTGGGGACTAGCGGTCTGTTCTACAATGAGCAGTTCTTC
>-|TRBV18|-|TRBJ1-5
CASTPDSYSNQPQHF
TGTGCCAGCACCCCGGACAGCTATAGCAATCAGCCCCAGCATTTT
>-|TRBV7-9|-|TRBJ1-1
CASSLSGVTEAFF
TGTGCCAGCAGCTTATCAGGGGTCACTGAAGCTTTCTTT
>-|TRBV18|TRBD1|TRBJ1-3
CASSPLQFRGNSGNTIYF
TGTGCCAGCTCACCGCTACAGTTCAGGGGGAACTCTGGAAACACCATATATTTT
>-|TRBV7-3|TRBD1|TRBJ2-1
CASSPHSGTGDNEQFF
TGTGCCAGCAGCCCACACTCCGGGACAGGGGATAATGAGCAGTTCTTC
>-|TRBV7-8|TRBD1|TRBJ1-6
CASSHGQEESSYNSPLHF
TGTGCCAGCAGCCACGGACAGGAAGAAAGCTCCTATAATTCACCCCTCCACTTT
>-|TRBV5-4|-|TRBJ1-3
CASSLGGPGGNTIYF
TGTGCCAGCAGCTTGGGCGGCCCAGGGGGAAACACCATATATTTT
>-|TRBV6-5|-|TRBJ1-1
CASSYFSPEAFF
TGTGCCAGCAGTTACTTTTCCCCTGAAGCTTTCTTT
>-|TRBV18|-|TRBJ1-6
CASTGLTLTDSPLHF
TGTGCCAGCACGGGGTTAACTTTGACAGATTCACCCCTCCACTTT
>once|TRBV18|TRBD1|TRBJ1-4
CASSQTGAENEKLFF
TGTGCCAGCTCACAAACAGGGGCCGAAAATGAAAAACTGTTTTTT
>-|TRBV30|TRBD2|TRBJ2-1
CAWRGPGLHNEQFF
TGTGCCTGGAGAGGCCCGGGACTACATAATGAGCAGTTCTTC
>few|TRBV5-1|-|TRBJ1-1
CASSLVVVSTEAFF
TGCGCCAGCAGCTTGGTCGTCGTCAGCACTGAAGCTTTCTTT
>-|TRBV5-1|TRBD1|TRBJ1-2
CASSPETGFNYGYTF
TGCGCCAGCAGCCCGGAGACAGGGTTTAACTATGGCTACACCTTC
>once|TRBV5-1|TRBD2|TRBJ2-1
CASSPGTSAYTSSYNEQFF
TGCGCCAGCAGCCCCGGGACTAGCGCTTATACTAGCTCCTACAATGAGCAGTTCTTC
>-|TRBV18|TRBD2|TRBJ2-1
CASSPTSGSEQFF
TGTGCCAGCTCACCGACTAGCGGGTCTGAGCAGTTCTTC
>-|TRBV5-1|TRBD2|TRBJ2-7
CASSRGSGGTYEQYF
TGCGCCAGCAGCCGGGGGAGCGGGGGGACCTACGAGCAGTACTTC
>few|TRBV7-9|TRBD2|TRBJ2-3
CASSPSAGHPSTDTQYF
TGTGCCAGCAGCCCCTCAGCGGGGCACCCTAGCACAGATACGCAGTATTTT
>-|TRBV7-8|-|TRBJ1-1
CASSLLGTNTEAFF
TGTGCCAGCAGCTTACTAGGGACCAACACTGAAGCTTTCTTT
>-|TRBV21-1|-|TRBJ2-2
CASTKGSNRATGELFF
TGTGCCAGCACCAAAGGTTCCAACAGGGCAACCGGGGAGCTGTTTTTT
>-|TRBV5-4|TRBD1|TRBJ2-4
CASSRREGQVANIQYF
TGTGCCAGCAGCCGGAGAGAAGGACAGGTGGCGAACATTCAGTACTTC
>-|TRBV27|TRBD2|TRBJ2-7
CASSLSYAGGPPEQYF
TGTGCCAGCAGTTTATCTTACGCGGGAGGGCCTCCCGAGCAGTACTTC
>-|TRBV15|-|TRBJ2-7
CATSRDWTNYEQYF
TGTGCCACCAGCAGAGATTGGACAAACTACGAGCAGTACTTC
>-|TRBV4-3|TRBD1|TRBJ2-7
CASSHNRGLDEQYF
TGCGCCAGCAGCCATAACAGGGGGCTCGACGAGCAGTACTTC
>-|TRBV18|-|TRBJ2-4
CASSKGEGDIQYF
TGTGCCAGCTCCAAAGGGGAAGGAGACATTCAGTACTTC
>-|TRBV9|-|TRBJ2-5
CASSVGWGLETQYF
TGTGCCAGCAGCGTAGGATGGGGGCTAGAGACCCAGTACTTC
>-|TRBV5-6|TRBD1|TRBJ1-5
CASSPGGQGAYQPQHF
TGTGCCAGCAGCCCTGGTGGGCAGGGGGCGTACCAGCCCCAGCATTTT
>few|TRBV20-1|-|TRBJ2-5
CSAGQETQYF
TGCAGTGCTGGGCAAGAGACCCAGTACTTC
>-|TRBV5-1|-|TRBJ2-1
CASSLIGGHEQFF
TGCGCCAGCAGCTTGATCGGGGGGCATGAGCAGTTCTTC
>-|TRBV5-6|TRBD1|TRBJ1-2
CASSSSGTGEYGYTF
TGTGCCAGCAGCTCCTCCGGGACAGGGGAGTATGGCTACACCTTC
>-|TRBV18|TRBD2|TRBJ2-1
CASSPTSGSKNEQFF
TGTGCCAGCTCACCGACTAGCGGGAGCAAAAATGAGCAGTTCTTC
>once|TRBV6-5|TRBD1|TRBJ2-7
CASSRRDSDLEQYF
TGTGCCAGCAGCCGCCGGGACAGCGACTTAGAGCAGTACTTC
>once|TRBV6-5|-|TRBJ1-3
CASSYSSSSGNTIYF
TGTGCCAGCAGTTACTCGTCTTCCTCTGGAAACACCATATATTTT
>-|TRBV5-5|-|TRBJ2-3
CASSLSFTRTDTQYF
TGTGCCAGCAGCTTGTCGTTTACACGCACAGATACGCAGTATTTT
>-|TRBV19|TRBD1|TRBJ2-7
CASSILQGSYEQYF
TGTGCCAGTAGTATTTTACAGGGGTCCTACGAGCAGTACTTC
>-|TRBV7-2|TRBD1|TRBJ1-2
CASGDRGYGYTF
TGTGCCAGCGGGGACAGGGGCTATGGCTACACCTTC
>-|TRBV19|-|TRBJ2-7
CASSSIQGLSYEQYF
TGTGCCAGTAGTAGTATACAGGGTTTATCCTACGAGCAGTACTTC